These T cell receptor beta chains were read from a single sample in a study of a mutant IDH1 vaccine in newly diagnosed glioma. Sequencing was performed with immunoSEQ multiplex PCR; in TCRdb, only in-frame clones are kept and a portion is missing. This sample carries about 55,000 clones, under 90% of them seen once, and the ten largest clones take 6.2%. Their target antigens are unknown. The sample consisted of PBMCs, taken from a glioma patient whose treatment included an IDH1 peptide vaccine. These receptors all stem from a man in his forties with glioma. Each CDR3 is given with its conserved first and last residue. The D gene is left open where the match is weak. Clone sizes are given selectively: once, few, many, or a class where the clone is expanded.

-	-	TRBV7-9	TRBJ1-4	CASSSTGASFNEKLFF	TGTGCCAGCAGCTCAACAGGAGCTAGCTTTAATGAAAAACTGTTTTTT
-	-	TRBV19	TRBJ1-4	CASSIASPGTRTANEKLFF	TGTGCCAGTAGTATAGCTTCACCCGGGACAAGGACGGCTAATGAAAAACTGTTTTTT
TRBD1	-	TRBV19	TRBJ2-2	CASSIQGAISGELFF	TGTGCCAGTAGTATACAGGGGGCTATCAGCGGGGAGCTGTTTTTT
-	once	TRBV5-4	TRBJ1-3	CASSLSFGNTIYF	TGTGCCAGCAGCTTAAGTTTTGGAAACACCATATATTTT
-	few	TRBV5-1	TRBJ2-2	CASSLAPGRAGELFF	TGCGCCAGCAGCTTGGCCCCGGGGCGCGCCGGGGAGCTGTTTTTT
-	-	TRBV7-9	TRBJ2-1	CASSLAGGEQFF	TGTGCCAGCAGCTTAGCGGGCGGGGAGCAGTTCTTC
-	once	TRBV7-2	TRBJ2-5	CASSFQGEETQYF	TGTGCCAGCAGCTTTCAGGGCGAAGAGACCCAGTACTTC
TRBD2	-	TRBV7-9	TRBJ2-3	CASIGGLAGPDTQYF	TGTGCCAGCATCGGGGGACTAGCGGGACCAGATACGCAGTATTTT
-	-	TRBV7-7	TRBJ2-5	CASSPRPKETQYF	TGTGCTAGCTCCCCTCGACCGAAAGAGACCCAGTACTTC
-	-	TRBV7-9	TRBJ1-4	CASSLEYRASGEKLFF	TGTGCCAGCAGCTTAGAGTACAGGGCGTCGGGAGAAAAACTGTTTTTT
-	-	TRBV7-2	TRBJ1-5	CASSLSQGNQPQHF	TGTGCCAGCAGCTTGTCTCAGGGTAATCAGCCCCAGCATTTT
-	-	TRBV30	TRBJ1-1	CAWRHLTGEAFF	TGTGCCTGGAGGCACCTCACAGGGGAAGCTTTCTTT
TRBD2	-	TRBV10-2	TRBJ2-3	CASTKSGTSDTDTQYF	TGCGCCAGCACCAAGTCCGGGACTAGCGATACAGATACGCAGTATTTT
-	once	TRBV5-1	TRBJ2-1	CASSWGTDSYNEQFF	TGCGCCAGCAGCTGGGGGACGGATAGCTACAATGAGCAGTTCTTC
-	-	TRBV10-1	TRBJ1-2	CASSRGGSYGYTF	TGCGCCAGCAGTAGAGGGGGAAGTTATGGCTACACCTTC
-	-	TRBV6-1	TRBJ1-6	CASSDQPGSPLHF	TGTGCCAGCAGTGACCAACCGGGCTCACCCCTCCACTTT
-	-	TRBV9	TRBJ1-1	CASSGTGVNTEAFF	TGTGCCAGCAGCGGCACTGGGGTGAACACTGAAGCTTTCTTT
TRBD2	-	TRBV7-9	TRBJ2-5	CASREGLAFGETQYF	TGTGCCAGCAGGGAGGGACTAGCGTTTGGGGAGACCCAGTACTTC
TRBD1	few	TRBV19	TRBJ1-1	CASSTASTGGSEAFF	TGTGCCAGTAGTACCGCCTCTACAGGGGGCTCTGAAGCTTTCTTT
-	-	TRBV5-4	TRBJ2-2	CASSLDSVLRELFF	TGTGCCAGCAGCTTGGACAGTGTTCTCCGGGAGCTGTTTTTT
TRBD2	-	TRBV19	TRBJ2-7	CASSTGGFGSYEQYF	TGTGCCAGTAGTACCGGGGGGTTCGGCTCCTACGAGCAGTACTTC
TRBD1	-	TRBV29-1	TRBJ2-3	CSVGGQLTDTQYF	TGCAGCGTTGGGGGACAGCTCACAGATACGCAGTATTTT
TRBD2	-	TRBV5-1	TRBJ2-5	CASSSLAGVGETQYF	TGCGCCAGCAGCTCACTAGCGGGGGTCGGGGAGACCCAGTACTTC
-	-	TRBV7-6	TRBJ1-1	CASSLGQNTEAFF	TGTGCCAGCAGCCTCGGGCAGAACACTGAAGCTTTCTTT
-	once	TRBV27	TRBJ2-3	CASSQGFGTDTQYF	TGTGCCAGCAGTCAGGGGTTTGGCACAGATACGCAGTATTTT
TRBD2	-	TRBV18	TRBJ2-2	CASSPTSGGTGELFF	TGTGCCAGCTCTCCGACTAGCGGGGGAACCGGGGAGCTGTTTTTT
-	-	TRBV5-8	TRBJ1-6	CASSLKVVVSPLHF	TGTGCCAGCAGCTTGAAGGTTGTGGTTTCACCCCTCCACTTT
TRBD1	-	TRBV5-3	TRBJ2-7	CARSPLTLFTRQGAGYEQYF	TGTGCCAGAAGCCCCCTAACACTGTTTACACGACAGGGGGCCGGGTACGAGCAGTACTTC
-	once	TRBV10-1	TRBJ2-1	CASSESGFSYNEQFF	TGCGCCAGCAGTGAGTCGGGGTTCTCCTACAATGAGCAGTTCTTC
TRBD2	-	TRBV6-4	TRBJ2-3	CASSEVAGAPTDTQYF	TGTGCCAGCAGTGAGGTAGCGGGGGCCCCCACAGATACGCAGTATTTT
-	-	TRBV2	TRBJ2-1	CASSEMRAGRNEQFF	TGTGCCAGCAGTGAAATGAGGGCAGGGAGGAATGAGCAGTTCTTC
TRBD2	-	TRBV6-5	TRBJ2-2	CASSYSAGGAGELFF	TGTGCCAGCAGTTACTCAGCGGGGGGGGCCGGGGAGCTGTTTTTT
TRBD1	-	TRBV2	TRBJ2-5	CASSRGTGGQETQYF	TGTGCCAGCAGCCGCGGGACAGGGGGTCAAGAGACCCAGTACTTC
-	-	TRBV4-1	TRBJ2-1	CASSQDRQPGYNEQFF	TGCGCCAGCAGCCAAGATAGGCAACCTGGATACAATGAGCAGTTCTTC
-	-	TRBV5-1	TRBJ2-7	CASSVQRSDEQYF	TGCGCCAGCAGCGTACAGAGGAGCGACGAGCAGTACTTC
-	-	TRBV6-1	TRBJ2-3	CASSEVGTDTQYF	TGTGCCAGCAGTGAAGTAGGTACAGATACGCAGTATTTT
-	-	TRBV6-6	TRBJ1-6	CASGPPGNNSPLHF	TGTGCCAGCGGGCCCCCAGGGAACAATTCACCCCTCCACTTT
TRBD1	-	TRBV6-1	TRBJ1-1	CASSEGNRGMAFF	TGTGCCAGCAGTGAAGGAAACAGGGGCATGGCTTTCTTT
-	-	TRBV6-4	TRBJ1-6	CASNSEGYNSPLHF	TGTGCCAGCAACTCGGAGGGATATAATTCACCCCTCCACTTT
-	-	TRBV6-1	TRBJ1-2	CASSEASRDYGYTF	TGTGCCAGCAGTGAAGCCAGTAGGGACTATGGCTACACCTTC
TRBD2	few	TRBV6-5	TRBJ2-7	CATYTVGGVEQYF	TGTGCCACCTACACGGTGGGGGGGGTCGAGCAGTACTTC
TRBD1	-	TRBV5-1	TRBJ1-2	CASSPNDRGEDGYTF	TGCGCCAGCAGCCCAAACGACAGGGGAGAGGATGGCTACACCTTC
-	once	TRBV4-1	TRBJ2-2	CASSQRGTSNTGELFF	TGCGCCAGCAGCCAAAGGGGCACGTCGAACACCGGGGAGCTGTTTTTT
TRBD1	-	TRBV6-6	TRBJ1-2	CASSGQGASAQYGYTF	TGTGCCAGCAGTGGACAGGGGGCTAGCGCCCAGTATGGCTACACCTTC
-	once	TRBV7-9	TRBJ2-7	CASSYAGPYEQYF	TGTGCCAGCAGCTATGCGGGTCCCTACGAGCAGTACTTC
-	once	TRBV5-5	TRBJ2-7	CASSYFGDPHEQYF	TGTGCCAGCAGCTATTTCGGGGACCCCCACGAGCAGTACTTC
-	once	TRBV18	TRBJ2-7	CASQAQGGEQYF	TGTGCCAGCCAAGCTCAGGGCGGCGAGCAGTACTTC
TRBD1	-	TRBV2	TRBJ1-1	CASTPFRDRAYGTEAFF	TGTGCCAGCACTCCATTCCGGGACAGGGCCTATGGGACTGAAGCTTTCTTT
-	-	TRBV9	TRBJ1-2	CASSAQENGYGYTF	TGTGCCAGCAGCGCTCAAGAAAACGGCTATGGCTACACCTTC
-	-	TRBV6-5	TRBJ1-5	CASSSLRVNGNQPQHF	TGTGCCAGCAGTTCCCTGCGGGTAAATGGCAATCAGCCCCAGCATTTT
-	-	TRBV7-9	TRBJ1-1	CASTGGGTEAFF	TGTGCCAGCACGGGTGGTGGCACTGAAGCTTTCTTT
-	-	TRBV10-3	TRBJ1-2	CAISDMGTLYGYTF	TGTGCCATCAGTGATATGGGGACCCTCTATGGCTACACCTTC
-	-	TRBV7-6	TRBJ2-5	CASSRGRQETQYF	TGTGCCAGCAGCCGGGGCCGCCAAGAGACCCAGTACTTC
-	-	TRBV6-1	TRBJ2-2	CASTPAGENTGELFF	TGTGCCAGCACCCCGGCAGGAGAGAACACCGGGGAGCTGTTTTTT